One and the same sample provided the 28 T cell receptor beta chains below, sequenced in a study of cytomegalovirus exposure and HLA in healthy donors. The PCR ran on 60 Vbeta and 13 Jbeta primers. TCRdb's copy holds only in-frame clones and misses some; the assay was immunoSEQ multiplex PCR. The sample lists roughly 130,000 clones, 80% seen once, with 2.5% to 3% in the top ten. Sequenced input: PBMCs. The receptors stem from a man aged 25-45 years in good health and CMV-seronegative.

The genes are TRBV2 and TRBJ1-2, with 8 bases lining up with TRBD1. V lost 10 bases to trimming and J lost 8 bases; unmatched junction nucleotides: 9. This CDR3 is built from 12 residues. CDR1 and CDR2 from the germline V gene are SNHLY and FYNNEI. The CDR3 protein is CAILGQGQGYTF. The CDR3 nucleotides read TGTGCCATACTAGGACAGGGTCAAGGCTACACCTTC. The whole variable domain, remainder taken from reference TRBV2 and TRBJ1-2, is EPEVTQTPSHQVTQMGQEVILRCVPISNHLYFYWYRQILGQKVEFLVSFYNNEISEKSEIFDDQFSVERPDGSNFTLKIRSTKLEDSAMYFCAILGQGQGYTFGSGTRLTVV.

The chain links TRBV2 to TRBJ2-4; 9 nucleotides agree with TRBD2. The CDR3 has 21 residues. The junction had 19 bases not matched to a gene; V was cut back by 3 bases and J by 1 base. CDR1 and CDR2 from the germline V gene are SNHLY and FYNNEI. The CDR3, as DNA: TGTGCCAGCAGTGACAGGGGACGGATGTCTAGCGGGAAGGTCGCCAAAAACATTCAGTACTTC. It translates to CASSDRGRMSSGKVAKNIQYF. Together with reference TRBV2 and TRBJ2-4, the CDR3 gives the full variable domain: EPEVTQTPSHQVTQMGQEVILRCVPISNHLYFYWYRQILGQKVEFLVSFYNNEISEKSEIFDDQFSVERPDGSNFTLKIRSTKLEDSAMYFCASSDRGRMSSGKVAKNIQYFGAGTRLSVL.

The chain uses TRBV7-2 and TRBJ2-7; 7 nucleotides align to TRBD1. Germline lookup yields CDR1 SGHTA and CDR2 FQGNSA. V dropped 3 bases and J dropped 5; count of bases not matched to a gene: 10. The CDR3 length is 15 residues. The CDR3 nucleotides read TGTGCCAGCAGCTTCACGACAGGGCCATTGAACGAGCAGTACTTC. Its protein product is CASSFTTGPLNEQYF.

This chain links TRBV30 with TRBJ1-5; D possibly corresponds to TRBD1 (6 bases). Trimming took off 8 bases at V and 6 bases at J, with 20 bases between the two ends. This CDR3 has 14 amino acids. Looked up from germline, CDR1 is GTSNPN and CDR2 is SVGIG (reference sequence). Here the CDR3 DNA reads TGTGCCATAGGGGGTACCAGGGAGGGTCAGCCCCAGCATTTT. This translates into CAIGGTREGQPQHF.

The chain combines TRBV12-5 with TRBJ2-3, with 11 bases identical to TRBD2. The CDR3 length is 16 residues. J lost 0 bases, V lost 5 bases, and 4 bases had no gene match. CDR1 is LGHNT and CDR2 is FRNRAP in the germline V gene. The CDR3: CASGTGLAGSTDTQYF. DNA of the CDR3: TGTGCTAGTGGTACCGGACTAGCGGGTAGCACAGATACGCAGTATTTT.

This clone appeared a few times. V usage is TRBV27 and J usage is TRBJ2-3; D is unresolved. This CDR3 spans 11 amino acids. CDR1 is MNHEY, CDR2 SMNVEV, per germline (reference sequence). Trimming took off 6 bases at V and 2 bases at J, with 3 bases between the two ends. The CDR3 sequence is CASRYTDTQYF. CDR3 nucleotide sequence: TGTGCCAGCAGATACACAGATACGCAGTATTTT.

The V call is TRBV19, the J call TRBJ2-5; TRBD1 matches at 9 bases. Germline V gene lookup returns CDR1 LNHDA and CDR2 SQIVND (reference sequence). This CDR3 spans 13 amino acids. V shed 10 bases and J 5 bases; nucleotides not matched to a gene: 8. The CDR3 DNA is TGTGCCACCACAGGGGGCGGCTGGGAGACCCAGTACTTC. This codes for CATTGGGWETQYF.

This rearrangement joins TRBV30 to TRBJ1-2, with D possibly matching TRBD1 (6 bases). The CDR3 is made up of 14 amino acids. Trimming pared 2 bases from V and 5 bases from J, leaving 15 bases between. CDR1 and CDR2 (germline): GTSNPN, SVGIG (reference sequence). CDR3 amino acids: CAWSRGGAAYGYTF. The DNA for the CDR3 is TGTGCCTGGAGTAGGGGGGGTGCTGCATATGGCTACACCTTC.

V usage is TRBV7-2 and J usage is TRBJ2-1; D might be TRBD2 (6 bases). V was clipped by 3 bases and J by 2 bases, with 11 bases between them. This CDR3 comprises 15 residues. Germline-derived CDR1 and CDR2 are SGHTA and FQGNSA. The CDR3 loop is CASSFSGGTYNEQFF. In nucleotides, the CDR3 is TGTGCCAGCAGCTTTTCCGGCGGGACCTACAATGAGCAGTTCTTC.

The chain links TRBV6-5 to TRBJ2-7; 8 nucleotides agree with TRBD2. This CDR3 has 15 residues. Trimming cost V 6 bases and J 5 bases; bases outside gene matches: 12. Germline V lookup: CDR1 MNHEY, CDR2 SVGAGI. The CDR3 DNA reads as TGTGCCAGCAGACCTACCGGGACTAGTTCGCACGAGCAGTACTTC. This sequence encodes CASRPTGTSSHEQYF.

The chain carries TRBV19 and TRBJ2-1, with 8 bases lining up with TRBD2. The CDR3 extends over 15 amino acids. Germline CDR1 and CDR2: LNHDA and SQIVND (reference sequence). Trimming at V came to 4 bases and at J to 6 bases, leaving 8 bases not matched to a gene. The CDR3 DNA is TGTGCCAGTAGTACCGGGACTAGGGGGTCCAATGAGCAGTTCTTC. This translates into CASSTGTRGSNEQFF.

V is TRBV27 and J is TRBJ1-1; 9 nucleotides agree with TRBD1. The V segment lost 5 bases and the J segment 4 bases; nucleotides outside the gene matches: 5. This CDR3 comprises 14 residues. The germline V gene encodes CDR1 MNHEY and CDR2 SMNVEV (reference sequence). This CDR3 is CASSLGQGRTEAFF. Written as DNA, the CDR3 is TGTGCCAGCAGTCTTGGACAGGGGCGCACTGAAGCTTTCTTT.

The V call is TRBV4-1, the J call TRBJ2-7, with D perhaps TRBD2 (7 bases). Germline V gene data show CDR1 as MGHRA and CDR2 as YSYEKL. This CDR3 is built from 12 residues. Trimming pared 8 bases from V and 6 bases from J, leaving 14 bases between. The CDR3 sequence is CASAGGLGEQYF. The CDR3 bases are TGCGCCAGCGCCGGGGGGCTCGGCGAGCAGTACTTC.

V and J are TRBV2 and TRBJ2-1; D gene unclear. Deletions cut 5 bases from V and 3 bases from J, with 17 bases between. Germline CDR1 SNHLY, CDR2 FYNNEI. The CDR3 contains 16 residues. This chain's CDR3 is CASSLLQRWRYNEQFF. The CDR3 DNA follows: TGTGCCAGCAGTTTACTCCAGCGCTGGCGCTACAATGAGCAGTTCTTC.

The chain combines TRBV7-9 with TRBJ2-7, with D possibly being TRBD2 (6 bases). The CDR3 length is 15 residues. CDR1 is SEHNR, CDR2 FQNEAQ, per germline (reference sequence). Trimming left V 2 bases short and J 1 base short, with 12 bases between. The CDR3, as DNA: TGTGCCAGCAGCTTATATGGCGGGACGTCCTACGAGCAGTACTTC. This translates into CASSLYGGTSYEQYF. Filled out from reference TRBV7-9 and TRBJ2-7, the complete variable domain reads DTGVSQNPRHKITKRGQNVTFRCDPISEHNRLYWYRQTLGQGPEFLTYFQNEAQLEKSRLLSDRFSAERPKGSFSTLEIQRTEQGDSAMYLCASSLYGGTSYEQYFGPGTRLTVT.

The chain couples TRBV18 to TRBJ2-3; 10 bases are shared with TRBD1. Germline CDR1 is KGHSH and CDR2 is LQKENI. The CDR3 sequence is 22 residues long. V dropped 3 bases and J dropped 1; count of bases not matched to a gene: 22. CDR3 bases: TGTGCCAGCTCACCTAAAATCACCGGGACAGGGGACGCCATCGTCGGCACAGATACGCAGTATTTT. Residues: CASSPKITGTGDAIVGTDTQYF. Complete variable domain (other parts from reference TRBV18 and TRBJ2-3): NAGVMQNPRHLVRRRGQEARLRCSPMKGHSHVYWYRQLPEEGLKFMVYLQKENIIDESGMPKERFSAEFPKEGPSILRIQQVVRGDSAAYFCASSPKITGTGDAIVGTDTQYFGPGTRLTVL.

This chain connects TRBV7-3 to TRBJ2-1; weak D call: TRBD1 (6 bases). Looked up from germline, CDR1 is SGHTA and CDR2 is FQGTGA. V dropped 2 bases and J dropped 7 bases, with 6 bases sitting between them. CDR3 length equals 12 residues. CDR3 residues: CASSLQGNEQFF. CDR3 coding DNA: TGTGCCAGCAGCTTACAGGGGAATGAGCAGTTCTTC. Variable domain in full (rest from reference TRBV7-3 and TRBJ2-1): GAGVSQTPSNKVTEKGKYVELRCDPISGHTALYWYRQSLGQGPEFLIYFQGTGAADDSGLPNDRFFAVRPEGSVSTLKIQRTERGDSAVYLCASSLQGNEQFFGPGTRLTVL.

The gene calls are TRBV10-1 and TRBJ2-3; D may be TRBD2 (5 bases). The V gene's germline CDR1 is WNHNN and CDR2 SYGVQD (reference sequence). V gave up 8 bases and J gave up 0 bases, with 18 bases separating them. This CDR3 comprises 16 residues. CDR3 amino acids: CASRRFSDNSTDTQYF. The CDR3 bases are TGCGCCAGCCGGCGGTTTAGCGATAACAGCACAGATACGCAGTATTTT.

The chain has TRBV19 and TRBJ2-7; 10 bases align to TRBD2. The CDR3 loop spans 15 amino acids. The V gene end was trimmed by 4 bases and the J gene end by 4 bases; junction bases not matched to a gene: 7. CDR1 is LNHDA and CDR2 is SQIVND in the germline V gene (reference sequence). DNA of the CDR3: TGTGCCAGTAGTAAGCTAGCGGGAGATGTTTACGAGCAGTACTTC. Translating gives CASSKLAGDVYEQYF.

The J gene is TRBJ1-1, the V gene TRBV27; tentative D call: TRBD1 (6 bases). Trimming shortened V by 5 bases and J by 4 bases, and 11 bases separated the two germline ends. This CDR3 contains 13 residues. Germline V gene sequence: CDR1 MNHEY, CDR2 SMNVEV (reference sequence). Here the CDR3 DNA reads TGTGCCAGCAGTCCAGGGGAGCGCACTGAAGCTTTCTTT. Protein sequence: CASSPGERTEAFF.

This chain uses TRBV29-1 with TRBJ1-4, with D perhaps TRBD1 (5 bases). In germline, CDR1 is SQVTM, CDR2 ANQGSEA. V was trimmed by 7 bases and J by 8 bases, leaving 11 bases between them. The CDR3 loop spans 11 amino acids. CDR3 bases: TGCAGCGGTCGGGGGGACGAAAAACTGTTTTTT. Protein sequence: CSGRGDEKLFF.

This chain joins TRBV2 and TRBJ2-1; 13 bases fit TRBD2. The V segment lost 1 base and the J segment 6 bases; nucleotides outside the gene matches: 12. Germline V gene data show CDR1 as SNHLY and CDR2 as FYNNEI. This CDR3 region has 19 residues. Written as DNA, the CDR3 is TGTGCCAGCAGTGAAGAGGTCGCTGGGACTAGCGGGATTTCCAATGAGCAGTTCTTC. The encoded protein is CASSEEVAGTSGISNEQFF. The whole variable domain, remainder taken from reference TRBV2 and TRBJ2-1, is EPEVTQTPSHQVTQMGQEVILRCVPISNHLYFYWYRQILGQKVEFLVSFYNNEISEKSEIFDDQFSVERPDGSNFTLKIRSTKLEDSAMYFCASSEEVAGTSGISNEQFFGPGTRLTVL.

This clone has a handful of counts. This chain uses TRBV7-9 with TRBJ2-5; D is undetermined. Per germline, CDR1 SEHNR and CDR2 FQNEAQ (reference sequence). The CDR3 has 15 amino acids. Trimming cost V 5 bases and J 1 base, with 14 bases left between them. CDR3 sequence (DNA): TGTGCCAGCAGCCGCGGCGACGAGGCCCAAGAGACCCAGTACTTC. It is translated as CASSRGDEAQETQYF.

The rearrangement links TRBV5-1 to TRBJ2-7; TRBD2 agrees at 10 bases. The germline V gene has CDR1 SGHRS and CDR2 YFSETQ. The V segment lost 4 bases and the J segment 3 bases; nucleotides outside the gene matches: 10. The CDR3 is 16 residues long. The DNA for the CDR3 is TGCGCCAGCAGCGCCTCCCTAGCGGGAGATCTCTACGAGCAGTACTTC. It specifies CASSASLAGDLYEQYF.

The chain joins TRBV7-9 to TRBJ2-7, with 8 nucleotides matching TRBD1. This CDR3 region has 16 residues. Germline assignment: CDR1 SEHNR and CDR2 FQNEAQ (reference sequence). Trimming cost V 5 bases and J 3 bases; bases outside gene matches: 12. CDR3 DNA: TGTGCCAGCAGCCCCCGACAGGGGCCGACCTACTACGAGCAGTACTTC. This gives the protein CASSPRQGPTYYEQYF.

The rearrangement uses TRBV28 and TRBJ2-7; the match to TRBD2 covers 9 bases. The CDR3 is 15 amino acids. Germline values: CDR1 MDHEN, CDR2 SYDVKM. J lost 4 bases, V lost 1 base, and 5 bases had no gene match. The CDR3 coding sequence is TGTGCCAGCAGTTTATTACTAGCGGGTGGGTACGAGCAGTACTTC. Its translation is CASSLLLAGGYEQYF.

This clone was recorded a few times. The chain joins TRBV6-5 to TRBJ1-5; 9 positions match TRBD1. The ends lost 4 bases at V and 7 bases at J; junction bases unmatched: 8. The CDR3 loop spans 15 amino acids. CDR1 is MNHEY and CDR2 is SVGAGI in the germline V gene. The CDR3 sequence is CASSSDPTGGQPQHF. CDR3 DNA sequence: TGTGCCAGCAGTTCCGACCCGACAGGGGGACAGCCCCAGCATTTT.

The chain is built from TRBV28 and TRBJ1-4; 7 bases match TRBD1. The CDR3 is made up of 15 amino acids. The trim removed 7 bases at V and 5 bases at J, leaving 10 bases unmatched. The germline gives CDR1 MDHEN, CDR2 SYDVKM. The CDR3 here is CASNEGGTANEKLFF. The CDR3 DNA is TGTGCCAGCAATGAAGGCGGGACAGCGAATGAAAAACTGTTTTTT. Based on the CDR3 plus reference TRBV28 and TRBJ1-4, the full variable domain is DVKVTQSSRYLVKRTGEKVFLECVQDMDHENMFWYRQDPGLGLRLIYFSYDVKMKEKGDIPEGYSVSREKKERFSLILESASTNQTSMYLCASNEGGTANEKLFFGSGTQLSVL.